This T cell receptor beta chain was found in a study of regulatory T cells in long-lasting Graves disease. Sample time point: persistent/refractory GD, antithyroid drugs over 5 years with positive TRAb. There was RNA extracted from PBMCs, and the TCR library was made from it. The CDR3 spans 14 residues. V gave up 1 base and J gave up 4 bases, with 10 bases separating them. CDR1 and CDR2 (germline): LNHDA, SQIVND (reference sequence). Arm-PCR with iRepertoire HTBI primers amplified the CDR3 regions for these TCR beta libraries. TCRdb used MiXCR to reprocess the multiplex PCR reads, holding one entry per CDR3 protein. The table lists some 470,000 distinct CDR3 sequences, 20% to 25% of them singletons, with approximately 6.4% in the top ten.

Sample: peripheral blood mononuclear cells (PBMCs), taken when the disease was refractory, from a patient treated with antithyroid drugs. The TCR was taken from a female donor with Graves disease. This chain uses TRBV19 with TRBJ1-2; D remains ambiguous. The CDR3 reads CASSIVTASYGYTF. The CDR3 nucleotides are TGTGCCAGTAGTATAGTCACAGCCTCCTATGGCTACACCTTC.